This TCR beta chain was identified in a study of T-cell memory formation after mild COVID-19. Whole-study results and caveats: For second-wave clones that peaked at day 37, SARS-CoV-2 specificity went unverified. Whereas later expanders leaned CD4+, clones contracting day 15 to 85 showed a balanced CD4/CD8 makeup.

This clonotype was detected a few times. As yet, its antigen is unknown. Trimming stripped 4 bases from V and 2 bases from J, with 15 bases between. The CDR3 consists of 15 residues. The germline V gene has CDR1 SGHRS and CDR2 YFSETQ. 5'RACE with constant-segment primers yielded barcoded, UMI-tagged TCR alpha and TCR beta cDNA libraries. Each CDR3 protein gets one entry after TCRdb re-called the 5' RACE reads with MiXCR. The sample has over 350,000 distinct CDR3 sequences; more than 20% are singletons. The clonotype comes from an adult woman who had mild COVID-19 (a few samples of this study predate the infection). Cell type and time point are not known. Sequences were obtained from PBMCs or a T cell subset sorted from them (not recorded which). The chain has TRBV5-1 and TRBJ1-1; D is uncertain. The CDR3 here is CASSPTFKSNTEAFF. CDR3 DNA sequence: TGCGCCAGCAGCCCCACCTTCAAGAGCAACACTGAAGCTTTCTTT.